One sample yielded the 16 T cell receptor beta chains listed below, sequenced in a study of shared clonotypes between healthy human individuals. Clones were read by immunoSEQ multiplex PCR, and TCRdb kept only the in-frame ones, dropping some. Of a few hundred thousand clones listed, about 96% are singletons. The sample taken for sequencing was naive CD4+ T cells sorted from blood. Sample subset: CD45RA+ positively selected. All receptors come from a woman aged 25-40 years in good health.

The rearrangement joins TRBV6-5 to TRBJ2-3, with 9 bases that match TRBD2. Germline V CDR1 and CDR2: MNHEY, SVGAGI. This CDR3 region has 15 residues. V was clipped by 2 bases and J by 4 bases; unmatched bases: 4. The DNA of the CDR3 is TGTGCCAGCAGTTACGCGGGAGGGAGCGCAGATACGCAGTATTTT. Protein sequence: CASSYAGGSADTQYF.

The CDR3 here is CASSTQGSVVDTQYF. As DNA, the CDR3 is TGTGCCAGCAGTACACAGGGGTCTGTCGTAGATACGCAGTATTTT. The genes are TRBV2 and TRBJ2-3, with 7 positions matching TRBD1. V was clipped by 5 bases and J by 5 bases; unmatched bases: 10. The CDR3 is 15 amino acids. Germline V gene data show CDR1 as SNHLY and CDR2 as FYNNEI.

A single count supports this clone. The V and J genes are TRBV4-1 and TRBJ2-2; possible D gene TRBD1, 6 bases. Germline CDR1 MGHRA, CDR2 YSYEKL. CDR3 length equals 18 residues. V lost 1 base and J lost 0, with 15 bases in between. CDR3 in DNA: TGCGCCAGCAGCCAAGTGTCAGGGGCAGGGGCGAACACCGGGGAGCTGTTTTTT. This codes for CASSQVSGAGANTGELFF.

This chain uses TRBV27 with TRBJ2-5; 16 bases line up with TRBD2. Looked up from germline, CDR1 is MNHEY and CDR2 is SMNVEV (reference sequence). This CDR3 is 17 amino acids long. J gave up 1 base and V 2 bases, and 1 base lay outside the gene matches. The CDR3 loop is CASSLGTSGRAQETQYF. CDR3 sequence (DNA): TGTGCCAGCAGTTTAGGGACTAGCGGGAGGGCCCAAGAGACCCAGTACTTC.

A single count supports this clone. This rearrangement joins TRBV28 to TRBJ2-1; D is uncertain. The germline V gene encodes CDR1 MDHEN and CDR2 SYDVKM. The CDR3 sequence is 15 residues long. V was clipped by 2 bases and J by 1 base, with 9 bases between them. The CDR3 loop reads CASSLRAISYNEQFF. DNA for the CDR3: TGTGCCAGCAGTTTAAGGGCAATATCCTACAATGAGCAGTTCTTC.

CDR3 in amino acids: CASSVVPQGGETQYF. In DNA, the CDR3 is TGTGCCAGCAGCGTAGTTCCCCAGGGAGGAGAGACCCAGTACTTC. V is TRBV9 and J is TRBJ2-5; tentative D call: TRBD2 (6 bases). V was trimmed by 0 bases and J by 4 bases, leaving 13 bases between them. Germline values: CDR1 SGDLS, CDR2 YYNGEE. The CDR3 runs 15 residues.

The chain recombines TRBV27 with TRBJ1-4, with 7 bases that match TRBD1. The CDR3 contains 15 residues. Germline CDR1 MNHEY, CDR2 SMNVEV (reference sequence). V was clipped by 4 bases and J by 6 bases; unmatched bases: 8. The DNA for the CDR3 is TGTGCCAGCAGTTCATCAGGGGGTTGGGATGAAAAACTGTTTTTT. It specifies CASSSSGGWDEKLFF.

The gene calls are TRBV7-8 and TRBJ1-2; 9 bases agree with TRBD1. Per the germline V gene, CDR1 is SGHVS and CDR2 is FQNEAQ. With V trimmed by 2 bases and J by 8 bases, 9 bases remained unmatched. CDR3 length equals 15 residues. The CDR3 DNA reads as TGTGCCAGCAGCTTAAGGGACAGGGCTGTGGGGGGCTACACCTTC. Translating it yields CASSLRDRAVGGYTF.

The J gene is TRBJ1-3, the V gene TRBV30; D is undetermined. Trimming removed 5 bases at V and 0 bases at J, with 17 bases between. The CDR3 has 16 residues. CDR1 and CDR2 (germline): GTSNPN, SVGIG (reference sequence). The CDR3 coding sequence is TGTGCCTGGGCTTCGAGGCACTGGAACTCTGGAAACACCATATATTTT. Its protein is CAWASRHWNSGNTIYF. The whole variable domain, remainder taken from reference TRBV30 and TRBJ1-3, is SQTIHQWPATLVQPVGSPLSLECTVEGTSNPNLYWYRQAAGRGLQLLFYSVGIGQISSEVPQNLSASRPQDRQFILSSKKLLLSDSGFYLCAWASRHWNSGNTIYFGEGSWLTVV.

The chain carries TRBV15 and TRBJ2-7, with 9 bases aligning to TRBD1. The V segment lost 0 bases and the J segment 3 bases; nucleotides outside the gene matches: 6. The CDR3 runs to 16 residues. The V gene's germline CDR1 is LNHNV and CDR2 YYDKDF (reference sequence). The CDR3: CATSRDLLDRGYEQYF. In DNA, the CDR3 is TGTGCCACCAGCAGAGATTTATTGGACAGGGGCTACGAGCAGTACTTC. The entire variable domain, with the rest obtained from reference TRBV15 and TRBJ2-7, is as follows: DAMVIQNPRYQVTQFGKPVTLSCSQTLNHNVMYWYQQKSSQAPKLLFHYYDKDFNNEADTPDNFQSRRPNTSFCFLDIRSPGLGDTAMYLCATSRDLLDRGYEQYFGPGTRLTVT.

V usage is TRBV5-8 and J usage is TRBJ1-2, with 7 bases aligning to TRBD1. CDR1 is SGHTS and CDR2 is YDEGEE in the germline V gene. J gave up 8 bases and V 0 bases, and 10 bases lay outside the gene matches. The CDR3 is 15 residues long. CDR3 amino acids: CASSLVSKGAGGYTF. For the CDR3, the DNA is TGTGCCAGCAGCTTGGTTTCTAAGGGGGCGGGCGGCTACACCTTC.

CDR3 protein: CASSPGTLNTEAFF. The CDR3 DNA reads TGCGCCAGCAGCCCGGGGACATTGAACACTGAAGCTTTCTTT. The chain combines TRBV5-1 with TRBJ1-1, with D perhaps matching TRBD1 (6 bases). Germline-derived CDR1 and CDR2 are SGHRS and YFSETQ. The CDR3 loop spans 14 amino acids. The V and J ends lost 4 bases and 0 bases respectively, with 10 bases between them. Supplemented by reference TRBV5-1 and TRBJ1-1, the full variable domain reads KAGVTQTPRYLIKTRGQQVTLSCSPISGHRSVSWYQQTPGQGLQFLFEYFSETQRNKGNFPGRFSGRQFSNSRSEMNVSTLELGDSALYLCASSPGTLNTEAFFGQGTRLTVV.

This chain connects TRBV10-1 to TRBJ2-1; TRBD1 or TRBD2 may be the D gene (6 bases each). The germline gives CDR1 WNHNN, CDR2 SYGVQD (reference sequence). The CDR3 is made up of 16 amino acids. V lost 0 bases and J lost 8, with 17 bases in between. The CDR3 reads CASSESVGKGGDEQFF. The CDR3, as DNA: TGCGCCAGCAGTGAGTCAGTCGGGAAGGGGGGCGATGAGCAGTTCTTC.

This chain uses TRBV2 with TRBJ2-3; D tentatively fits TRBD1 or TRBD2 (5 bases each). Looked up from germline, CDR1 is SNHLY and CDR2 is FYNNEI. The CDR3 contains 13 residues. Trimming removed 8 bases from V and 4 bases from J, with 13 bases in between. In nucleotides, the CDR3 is TGTGCCAGCCGCGATCGGGGCCCAGATACGCAGTATTTT. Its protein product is CASRDRGPDTQYF.

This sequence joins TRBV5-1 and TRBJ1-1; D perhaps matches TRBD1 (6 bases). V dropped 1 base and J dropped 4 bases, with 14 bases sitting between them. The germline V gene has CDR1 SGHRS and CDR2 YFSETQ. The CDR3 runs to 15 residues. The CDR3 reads CASSLIGQPGTEAFF. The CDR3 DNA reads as TGCGCCAGCAGCTTGATCGGACAGCCGGGCACTGAAGCTTTCTTT.

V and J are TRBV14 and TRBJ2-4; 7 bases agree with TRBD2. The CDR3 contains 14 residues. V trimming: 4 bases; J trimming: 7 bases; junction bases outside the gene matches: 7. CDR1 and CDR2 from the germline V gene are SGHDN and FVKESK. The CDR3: CASSPGGSRNIQYF. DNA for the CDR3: TGTGCCAGCAGCCCGGGAGGAAGTCGGAACATTCAGTACTTC.